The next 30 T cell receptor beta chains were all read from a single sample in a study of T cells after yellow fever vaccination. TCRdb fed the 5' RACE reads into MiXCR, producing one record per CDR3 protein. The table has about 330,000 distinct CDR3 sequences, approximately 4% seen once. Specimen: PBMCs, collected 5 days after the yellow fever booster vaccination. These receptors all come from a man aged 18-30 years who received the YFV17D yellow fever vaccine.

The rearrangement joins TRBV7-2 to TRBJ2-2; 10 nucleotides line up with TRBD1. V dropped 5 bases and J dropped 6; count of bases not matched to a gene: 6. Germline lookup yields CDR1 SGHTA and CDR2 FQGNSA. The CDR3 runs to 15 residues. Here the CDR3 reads CASSRQGARSGELFF. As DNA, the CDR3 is TGTGCCAGCAGCCGACAGGGGGCGCGGTCCGGGGAGCTGTTTTTT.

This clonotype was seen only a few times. CDR3 amino acids: CASSFNQWTNYGYTF. In nucleotides, the CDR3 is TGTGCCAGCAGCTTTAACCAATGGACTAACTATGGCTACACCTTC. J is TRBJ1-2 and V is TRBV7-9, with D unclear. The V end was cut by 3 bases, the J end by 0 bases, with 11 bases between. Germline loops: CDR1 SEHNR, CDR2 FQNEAQ (reference sequence). The CDR3 sequence is 15 residues long.

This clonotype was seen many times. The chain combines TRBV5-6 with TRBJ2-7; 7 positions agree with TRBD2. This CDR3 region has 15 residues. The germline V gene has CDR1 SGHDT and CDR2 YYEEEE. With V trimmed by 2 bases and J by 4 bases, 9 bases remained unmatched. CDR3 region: CASSFLTRGEYEQYF. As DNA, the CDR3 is TGTGCCAGCAGCTTTCTCACCCGGGGGGAGTACGAGCAGTACTTC.

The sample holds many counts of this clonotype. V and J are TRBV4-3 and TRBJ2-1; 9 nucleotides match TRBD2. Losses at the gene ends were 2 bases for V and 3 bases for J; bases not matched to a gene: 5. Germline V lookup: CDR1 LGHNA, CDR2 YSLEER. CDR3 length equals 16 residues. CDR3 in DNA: TGCGCCAGCAGCCAAACCTTAGCGGGGGTCTACAATGAGCAGTTCTTC. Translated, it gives CASSQTLAGVYNEQFF.

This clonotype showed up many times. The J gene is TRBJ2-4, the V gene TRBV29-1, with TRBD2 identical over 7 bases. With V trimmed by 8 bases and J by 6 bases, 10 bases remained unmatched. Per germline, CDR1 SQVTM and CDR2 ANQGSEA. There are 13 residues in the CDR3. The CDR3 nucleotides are TGCAGCATCTTGGTTTCGGGAGGAAACATTCAGTACTTC. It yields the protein CSILVSGGNIQYF.

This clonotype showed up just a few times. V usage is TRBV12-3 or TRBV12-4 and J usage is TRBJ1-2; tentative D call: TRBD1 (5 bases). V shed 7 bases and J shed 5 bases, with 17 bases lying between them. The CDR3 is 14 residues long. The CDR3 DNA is TGTGCCAGCACCCTTGGGGGGGAAAATTATGGCTACACCTTC. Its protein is CASTLGGENYGYTF.

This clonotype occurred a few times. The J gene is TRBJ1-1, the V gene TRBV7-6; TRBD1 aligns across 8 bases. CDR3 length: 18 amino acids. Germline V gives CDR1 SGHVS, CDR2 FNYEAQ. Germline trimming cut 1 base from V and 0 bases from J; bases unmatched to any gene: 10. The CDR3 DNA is TGTGCCAGCAGCTTAGTAGAGTCGTCAGGGGGCCTGAACACTGAAGCTTTCTTT. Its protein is CASSLVESSGGLNTEAFF.

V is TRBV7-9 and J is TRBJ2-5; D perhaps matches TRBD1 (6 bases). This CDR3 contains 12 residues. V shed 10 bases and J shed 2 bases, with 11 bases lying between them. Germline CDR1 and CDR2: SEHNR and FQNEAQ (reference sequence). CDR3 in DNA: TGTGCCATGGGGACACTGCAAGAGACCCAGTACTTC. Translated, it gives CAMGTLQETQYF.

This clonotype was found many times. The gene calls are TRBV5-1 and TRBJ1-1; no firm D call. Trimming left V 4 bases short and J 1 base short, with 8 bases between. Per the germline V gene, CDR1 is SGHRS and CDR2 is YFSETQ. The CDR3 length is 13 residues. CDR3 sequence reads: CASSPQPNTEAFF. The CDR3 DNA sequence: TGCGCCAGCAGCCCCCAGCCGAACACTGAAGCTTTCTTT.

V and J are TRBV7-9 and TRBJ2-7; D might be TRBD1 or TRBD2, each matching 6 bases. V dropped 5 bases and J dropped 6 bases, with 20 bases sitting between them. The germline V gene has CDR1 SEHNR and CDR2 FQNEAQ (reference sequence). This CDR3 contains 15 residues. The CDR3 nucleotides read TGTGCCAGCAGCCCTCATGGGGGGCCGGCCCTCGAGCAGTACTTC. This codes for CASSPHGGPALEQYF.

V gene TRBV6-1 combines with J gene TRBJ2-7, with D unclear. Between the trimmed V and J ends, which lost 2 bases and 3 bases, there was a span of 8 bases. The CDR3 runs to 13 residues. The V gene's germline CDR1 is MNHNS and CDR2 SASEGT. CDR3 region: CASSESSNYEQYF. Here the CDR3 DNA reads TGTGCCAGCAGTGAATCATCTAACTACGAGCAGTACTTC.

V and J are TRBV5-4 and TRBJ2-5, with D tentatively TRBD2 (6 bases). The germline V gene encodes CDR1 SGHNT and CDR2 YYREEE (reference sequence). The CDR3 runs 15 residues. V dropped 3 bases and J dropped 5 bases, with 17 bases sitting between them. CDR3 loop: CASSSIADLGETQYF. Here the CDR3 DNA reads TGTGCCAGCAGCTCGATAGCGGACCTCGGGGAGACCCAGTACTTC.

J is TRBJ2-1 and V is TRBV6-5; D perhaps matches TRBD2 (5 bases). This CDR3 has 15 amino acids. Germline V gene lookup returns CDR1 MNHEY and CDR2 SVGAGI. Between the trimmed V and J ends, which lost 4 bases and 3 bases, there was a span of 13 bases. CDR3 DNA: TGTGCCAGCAGTTTCCGGGGAACACTCTACAATGAGCAGTTCTTC. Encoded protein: CASSFRGTLYNEQFF.

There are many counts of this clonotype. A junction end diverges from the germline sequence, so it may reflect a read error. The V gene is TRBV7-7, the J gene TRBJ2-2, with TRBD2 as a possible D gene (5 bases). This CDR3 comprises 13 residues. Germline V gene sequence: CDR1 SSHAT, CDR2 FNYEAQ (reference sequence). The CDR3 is CASSLRVTGELFF. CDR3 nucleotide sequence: TGTGCTAGCAGCCTGCGGGTAACCGGGGAGCTGTTTTTT.

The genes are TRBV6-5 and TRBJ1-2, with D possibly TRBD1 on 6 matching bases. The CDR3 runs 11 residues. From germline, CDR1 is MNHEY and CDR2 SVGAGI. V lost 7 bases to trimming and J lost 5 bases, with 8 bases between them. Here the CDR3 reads CASTQGYGYTF. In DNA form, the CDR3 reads TGTGCCAGCACCCAGGGGTATGGCTACACCTTC.

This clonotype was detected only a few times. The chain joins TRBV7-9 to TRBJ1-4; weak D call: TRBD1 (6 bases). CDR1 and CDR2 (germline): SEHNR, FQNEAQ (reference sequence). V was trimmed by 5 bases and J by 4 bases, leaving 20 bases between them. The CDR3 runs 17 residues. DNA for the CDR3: TGTGCCAGCAGCACATCGGGGGCTACACCATATAATGAAAAACTGTTTTTT. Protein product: CASSTSGATPYNEKLFF.

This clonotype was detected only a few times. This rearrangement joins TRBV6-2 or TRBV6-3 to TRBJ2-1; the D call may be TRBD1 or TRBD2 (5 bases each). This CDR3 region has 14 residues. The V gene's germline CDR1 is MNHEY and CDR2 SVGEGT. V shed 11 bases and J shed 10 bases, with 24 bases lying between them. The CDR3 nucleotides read TGTGCCGGCCGCGGTCTGGGGGACGCCGGGGAGCAGTTCTTC. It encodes CAGRGLGDAGEQFF.

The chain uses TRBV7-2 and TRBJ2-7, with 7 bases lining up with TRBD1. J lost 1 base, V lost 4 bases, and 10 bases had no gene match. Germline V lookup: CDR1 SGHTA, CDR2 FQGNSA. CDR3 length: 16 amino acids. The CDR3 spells CASSYSGPGGSYEQYF. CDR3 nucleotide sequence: TGTGCCAGCAGCTATAGTGGGCCAGGGGGATCCTACGAGCAGTACTTC.

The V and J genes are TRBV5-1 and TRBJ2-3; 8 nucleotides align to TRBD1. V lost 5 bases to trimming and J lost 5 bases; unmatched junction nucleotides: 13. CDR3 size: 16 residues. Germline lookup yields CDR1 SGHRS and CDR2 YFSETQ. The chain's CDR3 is CASSFLLDRALDTQYF. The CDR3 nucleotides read TGCGCCAGCAGTTTTCTACTGGACAGGGCTTTAGATACGCAGTATTTT.

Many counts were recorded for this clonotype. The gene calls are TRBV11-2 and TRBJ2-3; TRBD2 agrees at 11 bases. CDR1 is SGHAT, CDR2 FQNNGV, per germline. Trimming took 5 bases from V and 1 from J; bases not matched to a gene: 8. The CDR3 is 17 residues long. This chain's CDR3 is CASSPGGLAVGTDTQYF. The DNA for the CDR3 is TGTGCCAGCAGCCCGGGGGGACTAGCGGTCGGCACAGATACGCAGTATTTT.

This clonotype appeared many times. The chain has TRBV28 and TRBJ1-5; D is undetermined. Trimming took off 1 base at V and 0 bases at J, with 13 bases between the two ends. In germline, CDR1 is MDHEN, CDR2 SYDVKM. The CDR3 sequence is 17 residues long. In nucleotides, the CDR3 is TGTGCCAGCAGTTTATTCGGCCAGGACCTTAGCAATCAGCCCCAGCATTTT. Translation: CASSLFGQDLSNQPQHF.

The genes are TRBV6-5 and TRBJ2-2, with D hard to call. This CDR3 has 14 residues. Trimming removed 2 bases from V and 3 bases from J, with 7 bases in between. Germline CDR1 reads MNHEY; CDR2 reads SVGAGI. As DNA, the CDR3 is TGTGCCAGCAGTTACCGATTTGACACCGGGGAGCTGTTTTTT. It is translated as CASSYRFDTGELFF.

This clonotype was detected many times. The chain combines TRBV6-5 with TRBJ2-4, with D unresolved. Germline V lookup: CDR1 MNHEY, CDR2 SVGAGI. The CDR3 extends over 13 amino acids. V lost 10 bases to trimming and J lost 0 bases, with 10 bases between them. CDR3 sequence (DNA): TGTGCCACCGCGGCACTAGCCAAAAACATTCAGTACTTC. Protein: CATAALAKNIQYF.

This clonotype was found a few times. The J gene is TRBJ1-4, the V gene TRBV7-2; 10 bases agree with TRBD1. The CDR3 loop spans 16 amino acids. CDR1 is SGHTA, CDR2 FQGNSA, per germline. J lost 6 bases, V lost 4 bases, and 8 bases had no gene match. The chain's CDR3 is CASSSQPGQGYEKLFF. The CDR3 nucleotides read TGTGCCAGCAGCTCCCAACCGGGACAGGGGTATGAAAAACTGTTTTTT.

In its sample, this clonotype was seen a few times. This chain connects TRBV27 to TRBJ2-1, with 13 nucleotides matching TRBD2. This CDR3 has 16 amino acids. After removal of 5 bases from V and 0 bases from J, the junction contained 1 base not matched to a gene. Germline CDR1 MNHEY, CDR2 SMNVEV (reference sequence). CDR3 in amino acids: CASSGLAGDSYNEQFF. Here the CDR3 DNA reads TGTGCCAGCAGTGGACTAGCGGGGGACTCCTACAATGAGCAGTTCTTC.

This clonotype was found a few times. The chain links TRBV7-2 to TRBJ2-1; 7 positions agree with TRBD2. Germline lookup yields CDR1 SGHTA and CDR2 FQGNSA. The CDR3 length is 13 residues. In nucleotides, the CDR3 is TGTGCTACCGGGGAGGGCCGGGGTAATGAGCAGTTCTTC. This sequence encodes CATGEGRGNEQFF. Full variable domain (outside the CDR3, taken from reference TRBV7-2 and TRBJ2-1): GAGVSQSPSNKVTEKGKDVELRCDPISGHTALYWYRQSLGQGLEFLIYFQGNSAPDKSGLPSDRFSAERTGGSVSTLTIQRTQQEDSAVYLCATGEGRGNEQFFGPGTRLTVL.

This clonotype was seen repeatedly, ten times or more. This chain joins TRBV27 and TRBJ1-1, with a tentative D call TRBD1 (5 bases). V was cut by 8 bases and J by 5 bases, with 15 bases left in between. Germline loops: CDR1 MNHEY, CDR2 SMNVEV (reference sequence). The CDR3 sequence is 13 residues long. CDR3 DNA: TGTGCCAGCTGCACTCCGGGGGGAACTGAAGCTTTCTTT. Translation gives CASCTPGGTEAFF.

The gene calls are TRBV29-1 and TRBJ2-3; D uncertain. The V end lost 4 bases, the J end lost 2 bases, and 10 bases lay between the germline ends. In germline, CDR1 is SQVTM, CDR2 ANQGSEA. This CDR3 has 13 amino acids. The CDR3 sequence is CSVVTGSTDTQYF. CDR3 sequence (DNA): TGCAGCGTTGTCACGGGTTCCACAGATACGCAGTATTTT.

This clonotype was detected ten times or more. CDR3 region: CASSPLDANYNEQFF. As DNA, the CDR3 is TGTGCCAGCTCACCGCTGGACGCCAACTACAATGAGCAGTTCTTC. This chain links TRBV18 with TRBJ2-1; D ambiguous. V shed 3 bases and J shed 3 bases, with 12 bases lying between them. The CDR3 contains 15 residues. From germline, CDR1 is KGHSH and CDR2 LQKENI.

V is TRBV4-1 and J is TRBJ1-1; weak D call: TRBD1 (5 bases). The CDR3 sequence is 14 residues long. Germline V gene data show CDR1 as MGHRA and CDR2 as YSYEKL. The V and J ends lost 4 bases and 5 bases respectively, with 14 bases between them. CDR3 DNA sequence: TGCGCCAGCAGCCCATGGACCAGGGAAACTGAAGCTTTCTTT. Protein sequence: CASSPWTRETEAFF.